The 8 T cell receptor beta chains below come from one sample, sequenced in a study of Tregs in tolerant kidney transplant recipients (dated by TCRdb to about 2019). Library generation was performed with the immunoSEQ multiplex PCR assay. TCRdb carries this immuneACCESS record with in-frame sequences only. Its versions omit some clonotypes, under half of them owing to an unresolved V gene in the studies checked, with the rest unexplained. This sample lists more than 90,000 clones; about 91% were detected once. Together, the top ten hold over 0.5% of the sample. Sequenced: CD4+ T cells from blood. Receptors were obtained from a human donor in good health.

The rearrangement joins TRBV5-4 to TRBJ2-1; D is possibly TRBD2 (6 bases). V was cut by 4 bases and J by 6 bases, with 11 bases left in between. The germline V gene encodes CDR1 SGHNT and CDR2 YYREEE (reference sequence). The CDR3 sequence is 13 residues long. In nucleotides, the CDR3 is TGTGCCAGCAGCGGAGGGGTAGGCAATGAGCAGTTCTTC. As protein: CASSGGVGNEQFF.

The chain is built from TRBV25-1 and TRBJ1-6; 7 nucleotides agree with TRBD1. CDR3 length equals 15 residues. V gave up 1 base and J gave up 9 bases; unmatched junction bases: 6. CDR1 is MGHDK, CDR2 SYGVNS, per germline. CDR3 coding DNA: TGTGCCAGCAGTGAATCCCGACAGGGTATTTCACCCCTCCACTTT. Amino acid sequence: CASSESRQGISPLHF. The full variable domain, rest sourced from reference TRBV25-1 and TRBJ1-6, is EADIYQTPRYLVIGTGKKITLECSQTMGHDKMYWYQQDPGMELHLIHYSYGVNSTEKGDLSSESTVSRIRTEHFPLTLESARPSHTSQYLCASSESRQGISPLHFGNGTRLTVT.

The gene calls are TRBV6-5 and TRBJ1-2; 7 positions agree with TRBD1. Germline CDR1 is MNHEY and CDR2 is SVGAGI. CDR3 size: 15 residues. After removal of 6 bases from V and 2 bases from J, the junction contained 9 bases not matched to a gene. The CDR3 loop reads CASRNTGALNYGYTF. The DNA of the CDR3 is TGTGCCAGCAGGAACACAGGGGCCCTCAACTATGGCTACACCTTC.

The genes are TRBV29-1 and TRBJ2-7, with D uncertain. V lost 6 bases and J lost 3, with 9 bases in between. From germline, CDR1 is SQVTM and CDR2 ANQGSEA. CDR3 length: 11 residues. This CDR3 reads CSVGRSYEQYF. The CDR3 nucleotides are TGCAGCGTGGGCCGAAGCTACGAGCAGTACTTC.

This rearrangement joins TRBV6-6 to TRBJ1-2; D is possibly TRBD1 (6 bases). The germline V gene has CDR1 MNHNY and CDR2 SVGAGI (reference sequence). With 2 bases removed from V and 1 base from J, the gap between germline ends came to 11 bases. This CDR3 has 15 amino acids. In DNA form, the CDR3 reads TGTGCCAGCAGTTACCCTGGACAGTTTAACTATGGCTACACCTTC. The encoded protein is CASSYPGQFNYGYTF.

The CDR3 loop reads CASSSGLAGNEQFF. CDR3 nucleotide sequence: TGCGCCAGCAGCTCCGGACTAGCGGGGAATGAGCAGTTCTTC. The genes are TRBV10-2 and TRBJ2-1; 12 bases fit TRBD2. CDR3 length equals 14 residues. Germline CDR1 is WSHSY and CDR2 is SAAADI. The junction had 4 bases not matched to a gene; V was cut back by 6 bases and J by 7 bases.

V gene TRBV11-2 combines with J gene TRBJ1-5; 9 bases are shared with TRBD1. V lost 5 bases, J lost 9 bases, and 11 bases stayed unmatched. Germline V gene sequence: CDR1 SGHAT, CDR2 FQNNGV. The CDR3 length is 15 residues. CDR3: CASSAGQGSRGPQHF. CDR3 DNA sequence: TGTGCCAGCAGCGCCGGACAGGGGAGTAGGGGGCCCCAGCATTTT. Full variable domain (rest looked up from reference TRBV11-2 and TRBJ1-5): EAGVAQSPRYKIIEKRQSVAFWCNPISGHATLYWYQQILGQGPKLLIQFQNNGVVDDSQLPKDRFSAERLKGVDSTLKIQPAKLEDSAVYLCASSAGQGSRGPQHFGDGTRLSIL.

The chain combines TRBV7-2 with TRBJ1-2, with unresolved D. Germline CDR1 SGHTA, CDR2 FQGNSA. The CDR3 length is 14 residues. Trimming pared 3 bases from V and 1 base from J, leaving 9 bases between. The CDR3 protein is CASSFARDNYGYTF. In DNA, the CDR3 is TGTGCCAGCAGCTTTGCCCGGGATAACTATGGCTACACCTTC.